This entry features one T cell receptor beta chain sequence. Time point meaning: newly diagnosed GD, antithyroid drugs for less than 3 months. After RNA was extracted from PBMCs, the TCR library was made from it. The length of the CDR3 is 14 residues. V gave up 5 bases and J gave up 4 bases; unmatched junction bases: 7. Germline CDR1 reads MNHEY; CDR2 reads SVGEGT. The TCR beta library used iRepertoire HTBI primers with Arm-PCR amplification of CDR3. TCRdb called the multiplex PCR reads again in MiXCR, with one record for every CDR3 protein. This table holds approximately 400,000 distinct CDR3 sequences, more than 12% found once. This sample is drawn from a study of regulatory T cells in long-lasting Graves disease. These data were also filed under a second study, of T cells in Graves' hyperthyroidism and ophthalmopathy.

This specimen was peripheral blood mononuclear cells (PBMCs), taken at new diagnosis, from a patient treated with antithyroid drugs. The rearrangement links TRBV6-2 or TRBV6-3 to TRBJ1-2, with TRBD1 matching 7 bases. The receptor was derived from a woman aged 25 to 45 with Graves disease. The CDR3 DNA reads TGTGCCAGCAGTGACCCGGGACAGATCTATGGCTACACCTTC. Translated: CASSDPGQIYGYTF.